The 22 T cell receptor beta chains reported below all come from one sample, sequenced in a study of blood T cells in healthy people across ages. A J-beta primer mix and a sample-barcoded 5' primer were used in a second PCR of roughly 6 to 12 cycles. TCRdb used MiXCR to reprocess the 5' RACE reads, holding one entry per CDR3 protein. This table has approximately 2,000,000 distinct CDR3 sequences, about two fifths appearing once. Sequencing was carried out using blood. The receptor set was obtained from a human donor in good health.

This clonotype is a singleton in its sample. The CDR3 DNA sequence: TGTGCCAGCAGTCCGAAAGGTACTGCTGGGACCGGGGCCAACGTCCTGACTTTC. It encodes CASSPKGTAGTGANVLTF. The chain employs TRBV12-3 or TRBV12-4 and TRBJ2-6; D tentatively reads TRBD1 or TRBD2 (5 bases each). This CDR3 has 18 residues. V was trimmed by 5 bases and J by 4 bases, leaving 21 bases between them.

The V call is TRBV29-1, the J call TRBJ1-1; the D gene is possibly TRBD1 (5 bases). The CDR3 is 15 amino acids. Trimming cost V 3 bases and J 0 bases, with 14 bases left between them. Germline V gene data show CDR1 as SQVTM and CDR2 as ANQGSEA. The CDR3 here is CSVELGRIMNTEAFF. The DNA for the CDR3 is TGCAGCGTTGAGTTGGGACGGATAATGAACACTGAAGCTTTCTTT.

There are many counts of this clonotype. The chain has TRBV6-6 and TRBJ2-3, with D possibly being TRBD2 (6 bases). The CDR3 runs 14 residues. Germline V gives CDR1 MNHNY, CDR2 SVGAGI (reference sequence). The V gene lost 5 bases and the J gene lost 2 bases, with 11 bases spanning the gap. The CDR3 region has the DNA TGTGCCAGCAGTCCGACTAGACTCACAGATACGCAGTATTTT. Protein: CASSPTRLTDTQYF.

The CDR3 spells CASTRSGQGEDTQYF. The CDR3 DNA follows: TGCGCCAGCACACGGTCGGGACAGGGGGAAGATACGCAGTATTTT. The chain combines TRBV5-1 with TRBJ2-3; TRBD1 matches at 11 bases. This CDR3 region has 15 residues. The J segment lost 5 bases and the V segment lost 6 bases, leaving 8 bases of the junction unmatched. Germline V lookup: CDR1 SGHRS, CDR2 YFSETQ.

The chain links TRBV6-2 or TRBV6-3 to TRBJ1-1; 8 positions match TRBD1. Germline V CDR1 and CDR2: MNHEY, SVGEGT. The J segment lost 2 bases and the V segment lost 5 bases, leaving 10 bases of the junction unmatched. The CDR3 extends over 16 amino acids. The CDR3 protein is CASSRPGQVINTEAFF. Written as DNA, the CDR3 is TGTGCCAGCAGTCGACCGGGACAGGTAATTAACACTGAAGCTTTCTTT.

The chain couples TRBV7-2 to TRBJ1-2; D possibly corresponds to TRBD1 (5 bases). V lost 5 bases to trimming and J lost 8 bases, with 24 bases between them. This CDR3 spans 16 amino acids. The germline V gene encodes CDR1 SGHTA and CDR2 FQGNSA. The CDR3 DNA follows: TGTGCCAGCAGCGTCAACCGGGACGGAGGGGTATTAGGCTACACCTTC. Translated, it gives CASSVNRDGGVLGYTF.

The genes are TRBV4-3 and TRBJ2-3; D assignment may be TRBD1 or TRBD2 (5 bases each). This CDR3 is built from 17 residues. The V end lost 0 bases, the J end lost 6 bases, and 19 bases lay between the germline ends. CDR1 is LGHNA, CDR2 YSLEER, per germline. The CDR3 protein is CASSQDLRGSWEDTQYF. In DNA, the CDR3 is TGCGCCAGCAGCCAAGATCTGAGGGGCAGCTGGGAGGATACGCAGTATTTT.

This clonotype showed up just a few times. The chain combines TRBV9 with TRBJ1-1; tentative D call: TRBD1 (6 bases). The CDR3 spans 14 residues. V lost 4 bases and J lost 4, with 14 bases in between. In germline, CDR1 is SGDLS, CDR2 YYNGEE. The CDR3 region is CASSQGSLGTEAFF. Here the CDR3 DNA reads TGTGCCAGCAGCCAGGGGTCCTTGGGCACTGAAGCTTTCTTT.

Only a few counts were recorded for this clonotype. CDR3 region: CASSSRLAESYEQYF. The DNA for the CDR3 is TGTGCCAGCAGCTCCCGACTAGCGGAATCCTACGAGCAGTACTTC. The V and J genes are TRBV7-9 and TRBJ2-7, with 9 nucleotides matching TRBD2. The CDR3 is made up of 15 amino acids. Trimming took 4 bases from V and 1 from J; bases not matched to a gene: 5. Per germline, CDR1 SEHNR and CDR2 FQNEAQ (reference sequence).

This clonotype occurred a few times. V is TRBV6-6 and J is TRBJ1-1; the match to TRBD1 covers 8 bases. The V segment lost 6 bases and the J segment 1 base; nucleotides outside the gene matches: 4. The germline gives CDR1 MNHNY, CDR2 SVGAGI (reference sequence). This CDR3 is 14 amino acids long. The CDR3 sequence is CASRKDRENTEAFF. The CDR3 DNA follows: TGTGCCAGCAGAAAGGACAGGGAGAACACTGAAGCTTTCTTT.

V is TRBV7-2 and J is TRBJ2-1; maybe TRBD2 (6 bases). V lost 1 base and J 1 base, leaving 20 bases between the germline ends. Germline V lookup: CDR1 SGHTA, CDR2 FQGNSA. The CDR3 contains 19 residues. As DNA, the CDR3 is TGTGCCAGCAGCTTAGTGATCGGGGAACGCGGGATATCCTACAATGAGCAGTTCTTC. Translation: CASSLVIGERGISYNEQFF. The full variable domain, with the rest looked up from reference TRBV7-2 and TRBJ2-1, is GAGVSQSPSNKVTEKGKDVELRCDPISGHTALYWYRQSLGQGLEFLIYFQGNSAPDKSGLPSDRFSAERTGGSVSTLTIQRTQQEDSAVYLCASSLVIGERGISYNEQFFGPGTRLTVL.

The sample holds a few counts of this clonotype. The V gene is TRBV7-2, the J gene TRBJ2-3; D is unresolved. CDR1 is SGHTA and CDR2 is FQGNSA in the germline V gene. V dropped 6 bases and J dropped 0 bases, with 19 bases sitting between them. The CDR3 spans 17 residues. The chain's CDR3 is CASRSGPGASSTDTQYF. DNA for the CDR3: TGTGCCAGCAGAAGTGGGCCAGGAGCTTCTAGCACAGATACGCAGTATTTT.

The gene calls are TRBV20-1 and TRBJ2-7; D is perhaps TRBD1 or TRBD2 (5 bases each). V gave up 1 base and J gave up 3 bases, with 16 bases separating them. The CDR3 contains 15 residues. Germline CDR1 is DFQATT and CDR2 is SNEGSKA (reference sequence). CDR3 sequence: CSARVGDPSNYEQYF. The CDR3 DNA reads as TGCAGTGCTAGAGTAGGGGACCCGTCCAACTACGAGCAGTACTTC.

The chain uses TRBV7-6 and TRBJ1-2; TRBD1 matches at 8 bases. CDR1 SGHVS and CDR2 FNYEAQ come from the germline V gene. The CDR3 totals 17 residues. The trim removed 5 bases at V and 0 bases at J, leaving 11 bases unmatched. The CDR3 loop reads CASSPLGQDRTNYGYTF. The CDR3 DNA sequence: TGTGCCAGCAGCCCCCTGGGACAGGACAGGACTAACTATGGCTACACCTTC.

This clonotype was detected only a few times. The chain employs TRBV12-3 or TRBV12-4 and TRBJ2-5, with no clear D. CDR3 size: 14 residues. V was clipped by 2 bases and J by 3 bases, with 10 bases between them. The CDR3 DNA reads as TGTGCCAGCAGTTTAAGTAGCCAGAAAGAGACCCAGTACTTC. Translating it yields CASSLSSQKETQYF.

This chain uses TRBV28 with TRBJ1-2, with 7 bases lining up with TRBD1. The V segment lost 5 bases and the J segment 0 bases; nucleotides outside the gene matches: 6. Germline V CDR1 and CDR2: MDHEN, SYDVKM. The CDR3 runs 15 residues. CDR3 protein: CASSTQGVANYGYTF. In DNA form, the CDR3 reads TGTGCCAGCAGTACCCAGGGGGTAGCTAACTATGGCTACACCTTC.

The sample holds a few counts of this clonotype. The V and J genes are TRBV9 and TRBJ1-2; unclear D gene. The germline V gene has CDR1 SGDLS and CDR2 YYNGEE. Trimming took 4 bases from V and 8 from J, leaving 18 bases between them. CDR3 size: 14 residues. CDR3 protein: CASSPRADPGGYTF. The CDR3 region has the DNA TGTGCCAGCAGCCCCCGAGCGGACCCAGGAGGCTACACCTTC.

The V and J genes are TRBV27 and TRBJ1-5; D is unresolved. Between the trimmed V and J ends, which lost 7 bases and 2 bases, there was a span of 21 bases. CDR3 length: 17 residues. Germline V gives CDR1 MNHEY, CDR2 SMNVEV (reference sequence). The CDR3 spells CASTRKPPEMGNQPQHF. DNA for the CDR3: TGTGCCAGCACTCGGAAACCGCCAGAAATGGGCAATCAGCCCCAGCATTTT.

The genes are TRBV28 and TRBJ1-2; no clear D gene. V lost 6 bases and J 3 bases, leaving 8 bases between the germline ends. This CDR3 is built from 12 residues. CDR1 is MDHEN and CDR2 is SYDVKM in the germline V gene. Here the CDR3 reads CASRESDYGYTF. The CDR3 nucleotides are TGTGCCAGCAGAGAATCCGACTATGGCTACACCTTC.

The CDR3 region is CASSFIEGSSYNEQFF. DNA of the CDR3: TGTGCCAGCAGCTTTATTGAGGGATCATCCTACAATGAGCAGTTCTTC. The V call is TRBV7-8, the J call TRBJ2-1; the D gene is possibly TRBD2 (5 bases). This CDR3 region has 16 residues. Germline CDR1 is SGHVS and CDR2 is FQNEAQ. V was trimmed by 3 bases and J by 1 base, leaving 13 bases between them.

The chain couples TRBV6-2 or TRBV6-3 to TRBJ2-5, with D perhaps being TRBD1 or TRBD2 (5 bases each). Germline V gives CDR1 MNHEY, CDR2 SVGEGT. This CDR3 is built from 13 residues. The ends were cut back, 4 bases at V and 12 bases at J, with 18 bases in the middle. CDR3 in amino acids: CASSSPARWGKYF. As DNA, the CDR3 is TGTGCCAGCAGTTCCCCGGCTCGATGGGGGAAGTACTTC.

CDR3 bases: TGTGCCAGCAGCTTACGACCCCTGGGGGACAGGGTTTCCAAAAACATTCAGTACTTC. This gives the protein CASSLRPLGDRVSKNIQYF. The chain has TRBV7-2 and TRBJ2-4; TRBD1 matches 9 bases. The trim removed 2 bases at V and 2 bases at J, leaving 13 bases unmatched. The germline gives CDR1 SGHTA, CDR2 FQGNSA. There are 19 residues in the CDR3.